These 8 T cell receptor beta chains originate from one sample sequenced in a study of metastatic and nonmetastatic thyroid tumors. The entire patient cohort was treatment-naive prior to thyroid surgery. TCRdb reprocessed the PCR reads using MiXCR. The sample contains 85,000 to 100,000 clones, approximately 12% of which appear only once. The material sequenced was blood. All receptors derive from a female donor with papillary thyroid cancer or a benign thyroid nodule (not recorded which). Some clones in this sample may be carry-over from other donors' samples.

This clone was found many times. The gene calls are TRBV7-3 and TRBJ2-3; maybe TRBD2 (6 bases). The germline gives CDR1 SGHTA, CDR2 FQGTGA. The V gene lost 5 bases and the J gene lost 0 bases, with 12 bases spanning the gap. The CDR3 totals 15 residues. In DNA, the CDR3 is TGTGCCAGCAGCCCGGGACTGTCTAGCACAGATACGCAGTATTTT. Translation: CASSPGLSSTDTQYF.

This clone has ten or more counts. The genes are TRBV18 and TRBJ1-5, with D perhaps TRBD1 (5 bases). Germline lookup yields CDR1 KGHSH and CDR2 LQKENI. V was clipped by 1 base and J by 0 bases, with 7 bases between them. The CDR3 spans 15 residues. CDR3 region: CASSPQQVSNQPQHF. The DNA of the CDR3 is TGTGCCAGCTCACCACAACAGGTTAGCAATCAGCCCCAGCATTTT.

This clone has ten or more counts. CDR3: CAISSHQTGPETQYF. In DNA form, the CDR3 reads TGTGCCATCAGTTCGCACCAGACAGGGCCAGAGACCCAGTACTTC. This chain links TRBV10-3 with TRBJ2-5; 7 bases fit TRBD1. CDR1 is ENHRY, CDR2 SYGVKD, per germline. V was clipped by 5 bases and J by 4 bases; unmatched bases: 10. The CDR3 extends over 15 amino acids.

In this sample, this clone turned up many times. The gene calls are TRBV3-1 and TRBJ2-1, with 9 bases lining up with TRBD2. CDR3 length equals 13 residues. Losses at the gene ends were 3 bases for V and 10 bases for J; bases not matched to a gene: 4. Germline CDR1 LGHDT, CDR2 YNNKEL (reference sequence). The CDR3 loop is CASSQTGLAEQFF. DNA of the CDR3: TGTGCCAGCAGCCAGACGGGACTAGCCGAGCAGTTCTTC.

This clone was found many times. Given a much more abundant clone one base away, this may be a read error. In the same sample, other DNA sequences code for this CDR3. This chain uses TRBV6-2 or TRBV6-3 with TRBJ2-3, with TRBD2 identical over 7 bases. CDR1 MNHEY and CDR2 SVGEGT come from the germline V gene. The CDR3 spans 14 residues. With 4 bases clipped from V and 2 bases from J, the junction kept 3 bases outside the gene matches. The CDR3 nucleotides are TGTGCCAGCAGTTCTAGCGGAGCCACAGATACGCAGTATTTT. Translated: CASSSSGATDTQYF.

With respect to this clone: A much larger clone lies a single base off, so this may be a read error. The chain has TRBV29-1 and TRBJ1-1, with D possibly being TRBD1 (5 bases). The CDR3 extends over 13 amino acids. CDR1 is SQVTM and CDR2 is ANQGSEA in the germline V gene. The germline V and J ends were trimmed by 7 bases and 1 base, with 13 bases remaining between them. The CDR3, as DNA: TGCAGCGCTTCCAGGGCGGGGAACACTGAAGCTTTCTTT. This codes for CSASRAGNTEAFF.

This clone was seen only a few times. Since a much larger clone is just one base distant, this may be a read error. The chain couples TRBV9 to TRBJ2-2; 8 bases fit TRBD2. The CDR3 is 16 amino acids. Losses at the gene ends were 6 bases for V and 2 bases for J; bases not matched to a gene: 9. Germline V gene lookup returns CDR1 SGDLS and CDR2 YYNGEE. CDR3 residues: CASNLPGLVNTGELFF. CDR3 DNA: TGTGCCAGCAACTTACCGGGACTAGTTAACACCGGGGAGCTGTTTTTT.

This clone was observed a few times. A read error may account for a junction end that differs from germline. This rearrangement joins TRBV12-3 or TRBV12-4 to TRBJ2-6; no reliable D call. The length of the CDR3 is 15 residues. In nucleotides, the CDR3 is TGTGCCAGCAGGCCAGGTGACTCTGGGTCCAACGTCCTGACTTTC. This translates into CASRPGDSGSNVLTF.